The clone carrying this T cell receptor (beta chain) was observed a handful of times. The sample belongs to a study of Graves' ophthalmopathy and Graves' hyperthyroidism. Active ophthalmopathy (CAS at least 3, NOSPECS at least 4), lasting under 3 months. Uncontrolled infections, other autoimmune diseases, pregnancy or lactation barred patients from enrollment. The TCR beta CDR3 regions underwent amplification from RNA transcripts. The first-round RT-PCR employed HTBI primers together with the Qiagen OneStep RT-PCR kit. A multiplex PCR was then performed as the second round. TCRdb fed the multiplex PCR reads into MiXCR, producing one record per CDR3 protein. The sample shows a few hundred thousand distinct CDR3 sequences, 20% to 25% of them seen only once. The sequence came from a woman in her forties or fifties with Graves' ophthalmopathy. The sample taken for sequencing was peripheral blood.

The CDR3 sequence is CASRGQGAHYGYTF. The CDR3 DNA reads TGTGCCAGCAGAGGACAGGGGGCCCACTATGGCTACACCTTC. The rearrangement uses TRBV6-1 and TRBJ1-2, with 11 nucleotides matching TRBD1. The V gene's germline CDR1 is MNHNS and CDR2 SASEGT. V gave up 6 bases and J gave up 3 bases; unmatched junction bases: 3. The CDR3 totals 14 residues.